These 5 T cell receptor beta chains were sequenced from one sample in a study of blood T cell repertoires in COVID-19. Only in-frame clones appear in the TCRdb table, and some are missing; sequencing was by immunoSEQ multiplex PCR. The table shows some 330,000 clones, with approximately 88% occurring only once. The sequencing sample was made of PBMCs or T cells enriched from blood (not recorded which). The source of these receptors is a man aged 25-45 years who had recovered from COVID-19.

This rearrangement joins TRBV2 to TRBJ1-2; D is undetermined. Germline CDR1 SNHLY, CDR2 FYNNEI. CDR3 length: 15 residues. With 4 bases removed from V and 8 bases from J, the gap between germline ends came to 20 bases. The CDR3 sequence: CASSGTSAGAGGYTF. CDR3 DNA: TGTGCCAGCAGTGGGACCTCCGCAGGCGCGGGCGGCTACACCTTC.

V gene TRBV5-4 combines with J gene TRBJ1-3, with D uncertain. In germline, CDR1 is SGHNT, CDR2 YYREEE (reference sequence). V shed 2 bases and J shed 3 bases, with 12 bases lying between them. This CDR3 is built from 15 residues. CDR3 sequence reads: CASSFAGQDGNTIYF. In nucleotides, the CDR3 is TGTGCCAGCAGCTTTGCGGGCCAAGATGGAAACACCATATATTTT.

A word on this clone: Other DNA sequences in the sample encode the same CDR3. CDR3 amino acids: CASRPGGGRNQPQHF. The CDR3 DNA reads TGTGCCAGCAGACCCGGGGGGGGACGCAATCAGCCCCAGCATTTT. The chain recombines TRBV28 with TRBJ1-5, with a weak D call TRBD1 (5 bases). Germline CDR1 reads MDHEN; CDR2 reads SYDVKM. The V end lost 6 bases, the J end lost 2 bases, and 14 bases lay between the germline ends. There are 15 residues in the CDR3.

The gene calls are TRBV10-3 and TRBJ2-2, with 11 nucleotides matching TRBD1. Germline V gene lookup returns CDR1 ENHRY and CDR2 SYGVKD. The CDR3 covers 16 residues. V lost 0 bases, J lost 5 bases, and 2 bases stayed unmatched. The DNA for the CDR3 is TGTGCCATCAGTGAGTCGGGGACAGGGGGAACCGGGGAGCTGTTTTTT. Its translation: CAISESGTGGTGELFF.

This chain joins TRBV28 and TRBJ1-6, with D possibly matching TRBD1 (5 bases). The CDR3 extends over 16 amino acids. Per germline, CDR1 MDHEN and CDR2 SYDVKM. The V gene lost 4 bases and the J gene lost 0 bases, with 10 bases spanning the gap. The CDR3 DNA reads TGTGCCAGCAGTTCGGCAGGGAACTCCTATAATTCACCCCTCCACTTT. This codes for CASSSAGNSYNSPLHF.